Described below is a single TCR beta chain sequence and its context. The data belong to a study of T cell responses to AZD1222 COVID-19 vaccine. V was cut by 10 bases and J by 3 bases, with 13 bases left in between. The CDR3 consists of 13 residues. CDR1 is KGHDR, CDR2 SFDVKD, per germline. Sequencing used immunoSEQ multiplex PCR; TCRdb keeps in-frame clones, though not all of them. The repertoire holds 55,000 to 65,000 clones, with approximately 80% as singletons. This chain joins TRBV24-1 and TRBJ2-3; possible D gene TRBD2, 6 bases. Specimen: peripheral blood, collected 28 days after the second AZD1222 dose. The clonotype was recovered from an adult who received the AZD1222 COVID-19 vaccine. CDR3 bases: TGTGCCACGGGGAGCGGGCCGACAGATACGCAGTATTTT. Its protein product is CATGSGPTDTQYF.